Sequencing of this TCR beta chain was carried out in a study of T cells expressing NK-cell markers. The CDR3 runs 15 residues. Per germline, CDR1 SGHTS and CDR2 YDEGEE. Reanalyzing the 5' RACE reads, TCRdb keeps one entry per CDR3 protein, without DNA. This table holds fewer than 550,000 distinct CDR3 sequences. The sequencing input was blood T cells: a sorted CD56 or NKG2C T cell subset, CD4+ or CD8+ T cells, or bulk PBMC T cells (not recorded which). This receptor was taken from a woman between 50 and 59 years old in good health. The V and J genes are TRBV5-8 and TRBJ1-4; TCRdb indicates TRBD1, and absent DNA this call remains unverified. Here the CDR3 reads CASSTGQPTNEKLFF.